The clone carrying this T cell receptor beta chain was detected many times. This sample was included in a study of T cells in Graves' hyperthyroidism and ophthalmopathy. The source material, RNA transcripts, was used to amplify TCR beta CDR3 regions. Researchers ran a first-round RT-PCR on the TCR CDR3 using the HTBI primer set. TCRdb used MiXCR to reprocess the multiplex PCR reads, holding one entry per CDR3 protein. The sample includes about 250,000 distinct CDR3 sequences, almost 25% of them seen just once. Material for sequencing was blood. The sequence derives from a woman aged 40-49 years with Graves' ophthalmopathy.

The CDR3 loop is CASNKDRGQPQHF. The CDR3 nucleotides are TGTGCCAGCAATAAAGACAGGGGTCAGCCCCAGCATTTT. This chain links TRBV6-1 with TRBJ1-5, with 8 bases fitting TRBD1. In germline, CDR1 is MNHNS, CDR2 SASEGT. This CDR3 region has 13 residues. The J segment lost 6 bases and the V segment lost 7 bases, leaving 5 bases of the junction unmatched.